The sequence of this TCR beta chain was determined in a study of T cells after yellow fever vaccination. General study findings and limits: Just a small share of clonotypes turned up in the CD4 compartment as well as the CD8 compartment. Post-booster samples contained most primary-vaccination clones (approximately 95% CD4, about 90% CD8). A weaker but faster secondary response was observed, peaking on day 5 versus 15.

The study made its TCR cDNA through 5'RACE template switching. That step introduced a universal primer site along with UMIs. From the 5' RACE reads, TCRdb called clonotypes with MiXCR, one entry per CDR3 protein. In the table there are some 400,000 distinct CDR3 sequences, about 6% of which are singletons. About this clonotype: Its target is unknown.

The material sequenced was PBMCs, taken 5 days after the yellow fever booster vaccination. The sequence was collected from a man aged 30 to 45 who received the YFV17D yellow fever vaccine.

The CDR3 DNA reads TGTGCCAGCACCAGCTCGCTAGAGCAGTTCTTC. It encodes CASTSSLEQFF. This sequence joins TRBV2 and TRBJ2-1; D is ambiguous. Germline assignment: CDR1 SNHLY and CDR2 FYNNEI. V was trimmed by 7 bases and J by 10 bases, leaving 11 bases between them. The CDR3 totals 11 residues.